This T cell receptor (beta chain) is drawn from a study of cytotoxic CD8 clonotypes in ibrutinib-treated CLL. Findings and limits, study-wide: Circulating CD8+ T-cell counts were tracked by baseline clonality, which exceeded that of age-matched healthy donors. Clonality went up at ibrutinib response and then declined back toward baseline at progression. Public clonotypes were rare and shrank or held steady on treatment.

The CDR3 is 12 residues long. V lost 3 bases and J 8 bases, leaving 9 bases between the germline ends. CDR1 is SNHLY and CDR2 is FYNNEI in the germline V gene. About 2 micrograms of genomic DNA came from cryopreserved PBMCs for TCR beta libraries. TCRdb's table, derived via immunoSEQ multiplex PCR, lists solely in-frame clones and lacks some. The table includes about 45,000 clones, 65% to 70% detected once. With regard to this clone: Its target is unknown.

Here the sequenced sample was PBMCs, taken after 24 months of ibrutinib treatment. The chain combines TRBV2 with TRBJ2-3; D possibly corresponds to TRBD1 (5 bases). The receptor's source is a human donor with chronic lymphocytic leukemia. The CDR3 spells CASSDKGATQYF. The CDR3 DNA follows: TGTGCCAGCAGTGATAAAGGGGCTACGCAGTATTTT.